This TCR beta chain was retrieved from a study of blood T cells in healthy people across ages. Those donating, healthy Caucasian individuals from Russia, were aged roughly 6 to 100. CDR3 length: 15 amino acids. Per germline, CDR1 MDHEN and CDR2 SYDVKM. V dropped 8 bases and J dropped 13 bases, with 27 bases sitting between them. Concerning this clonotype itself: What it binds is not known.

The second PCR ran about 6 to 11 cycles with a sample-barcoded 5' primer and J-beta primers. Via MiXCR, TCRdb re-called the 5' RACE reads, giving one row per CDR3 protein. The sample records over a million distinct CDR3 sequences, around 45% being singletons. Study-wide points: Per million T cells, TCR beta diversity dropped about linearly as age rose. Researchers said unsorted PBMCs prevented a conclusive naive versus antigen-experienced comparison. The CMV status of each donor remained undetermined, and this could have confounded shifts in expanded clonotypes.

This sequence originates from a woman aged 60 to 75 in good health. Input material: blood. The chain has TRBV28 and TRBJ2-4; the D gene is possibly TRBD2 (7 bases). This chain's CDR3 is CASFPAIAGEGEQYF. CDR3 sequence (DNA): TGTGCCAGCTTTCCCGCGATAGCGGGTGAGGGGGAGCAGTACTTC.